This TCR beta chain was observed in a study of CD8 T cells in ankylosing spondylitis. Study-wide results and limits: The clones that were linked to disease were reported to be significantly enriched in matched synovial fluid samples from ankylosing spondylitis patients. Roughly 8 highly homologous variants made up a TCR beta motif, and this motif appeared characteristic of ankylosing spondylitis blood. Disease-linked clones bore a CD8+ phenotype and were relatively rare in peripheral blood.

For TCR beta, libraries came from quantitative 5'-RACE with molecular barcodes. TCRdb redid the calling of the 5' RACE reads with MiXCR, one entry per CDR3 protein. Counted here are roughly 490,000 distinct CDR3 sequences, 5.3% occurring once; the ten biggest clones make up around 3.5%. Concerning this clonotype itself: Antigen: not known.

CDR1 and CDR2 (germline): KGHSH, LQKENI. With 3 bases clipped from V and 5 bases from J, the junction kept 6 bases outside the gene matches. The CDR3 spans 14 residues. The gene calls are TRBV18 and TRBJ2-7; 8 bases map to TRBD1. The TCR was taken from a male donor with ankylosing spondylitis. The sample consisted of blood, either unsorted or a sorted T cell fraction (not recorded which). The CDR3 is CASSPTGARDEQYF. For the CDR3, the DNA is TGTGCCAGCTCACCGACAGGGGCTCGAGACGAGCAGTACTTC.